Below, 27 T cell receptor beta chains from the same sample are listed, as sequenced in a study of regulatory T cells in long-lasting Graves disease. Time point given: newly diagnosed GD, antithyroid drugs for less than 3 months. RNA from PBMCs was the source of the TCR library. Arm-PCR of CDR3 regions and iRepertoire HTBI primers were used to build TCR beta libraries. MiXCR, applied by TCRdb to the multiplex PCR reads, yields one record per CDR3 protein. This sample has around 250,000 distinct CDR3 sequences, with 20% found just once. The source was peripheral blood mononuclear cells (PBMCs), collected at new diagnosis, from a patient treated with antithyroid drugs. The receptor source for this set is a female donor with Graves disease.

With regard to this clonotype: This likely comes from a read error, as the CDR3 has no conserved phenylalanine or tryptophan at its end. The V gene is TRBV10-3, the J gene TRBJ1-6; no reliable D call. Trimming removed 6 bases at V and 7 bases at J, with 13 bases between. The CDR3 has 14 residues. Germline CDR1 ENHRY, CDR2 SYGVKD. The CDR3 loop is CAIRSETGNSPLHL. CDR3 DNA sequence: TGTGCCATCAGGAGTGAGACTGGGAATTCACCCCTCCACCTT.

This clonotype appeared many times. The V and J genes are TRBV5-1 and TRBJ2-3; D is uncertain. Trimming shortened V by 0 bases and J by 5 bases, and 7 bases separated the two germline ends. There are 13 residues in the CDR3. In germline, CDR1 is SGHRS, CDR2 YFSETQ. The CDR3 nucleotides are TGCGCCAGCAGCTTGGAGTTCGGAGATACGCAGTATTTT. Translating it yields CASSLEFGDTQYF.

This clonotype appeared many times. The CDR3 DNA reads TGCAGTGCTAGAGAGACAGGGGATGGGGCCAACGTCCTGACTTTC. Its translation is CSARETGDGANVLTF. The chain uses TRBV20-1 and TRBJ2-6; 8 nucleotides align to TRBD1. CDR3 length: 15 amino acids. The germline V gene encodes CDR1 DFQATT and CDR2 SNEGSKA (reference sequence). V was clipped by 0 bases and J by 3 bases; unmatched bases: 1.

In regard to this clonotype: With a far larger clone one base away, a read error is the likely cause. This rearrangement joins TRBV12-3 or TRBV12-4 to TRBJ2-1, with 8 bases lining up with TRBD2. V trimming: 1 base; J trimming: 13 bases; junction bases outside the gene matches: 18. This CDR3 is 17 amino acids long. The CDR3 DNA follows: TGTGCCAGCAGTTTAGGAAGGTTCGGAAGCGGGAGTGAGACCCAGTTCTTC. Translated, it gives CASSLGRFGSGSETQFF.

The chain joins TRBV28 to TRBJ1-2; 7 positions match TRBD1. The CDR3 totals 14 residues. Trimming at V came to 6 bases and at J to 7 bases, leaving 11 bases not matched to a gene. Germline loops: CDR1 MDHEN, CDR2 SYDVKM. As DNA, the CDR3 is TGTGCCAGCAGGACTCCCGGGACAGCATTTGGCTACACCTTC. It specifies CASRTPGTAFGYTF.

This rearrangement joins TRBV7-9 to TRBJ2-7, with TRBD1 matching over 8 bases. This CDR3 has 15 amino acids. Per germline, CDR1 SEHNR and CDR2 FQNEAQ (reference sequence). V lost 2 bases, J lost 4 bases, and 7 bases stayed unmatched. CDR3 residues: CASSLPQGAGYEQYF. The CDR3 bases are TGTGCCAGCAGCTTACCCCAGGGGGCGGGGTACGAGCAGTACTTC. Full variable domain (missing parts from reference TRBV7-9 and TRBJ2-7): DTGVSQNPRHKITKRGQNVTFRCDPISEHNRLYWYRQTLGQGPEFLTYFQNEAQLEKSRLLSDRFSAERPKGSFSTLEIQRTEQGDSAMYLCASSLPQGAGYEQYFGPGTRLTVT.

This clonotype has at least ten counts. This chain connects TRBV2 to TRBJ1-1; TRBD1 might be the D (6 bases). This CDR3 region has 14 residues. Germline assignment: CDR1 SNHLY and CDR2 FYNNEI. V was shortened by 6 bases and J by 5 bases, with 16 bases between the two germline ends. CDR3 loop: CASRTGNAGTEAFF. The CDR3 DNA is TGTGCCAGCAGAACAGGGAATGCGGGAACTGAAGCTTTCTTT.

As concerns this clonotype: A much larger clone lies a single base off, so this may be a read error. This is likely a read error, given that the CDR3 carries no conserved phenylalanine or tryptophan at its end. The V call is TRBV11-2, the J call TRBJ1-1; no clear D gene. V lost 3 bases and J 4 bases, leaving 6 bases between the germline ends. This CDR3 contains 12 residues. Germline loops: CDR1 SGHAT, CDR2 FQNNGV. The CDR3 loop reads CASSLDFTEAFL. In DNA, the CDR3 is TGTGCCAGCAGCTTGGATTTCACTGAAGCTTTCCTT.

This clonotype was seen many times. CDR3: CASTGHSNQPQHF. As DNA, the CDR3 is TGTGCCAGCACCGGGCATAGCAATCAGCCCCAGCATTTT. The V gene is TRBV2, the J gene TRBJ1-5; D gene uncertain. The CDR3 extends over 13 amino acids. The germline gives CDR1 SNHLY, CDR2 FYNNEI. Trimming stripped 7 bases from V and 0 bases from J, with 7 bases between.

This clonotype was observed at least ten times. The chain carries TRBV9 and TRBJ2-2; 8 nucleotides agree with TRBD1. Trimming took 5 bases from V and 3 from J; bases not matched to a gene: 9. The germline gives CDR1 SGDLS, CDR2 YYNGEE. The CDR3 has 16 amino acids. CDR3 DNA sequence: TGTGCCAGCAGTTACTCCGGGACAGGAGACACCGGGGAGCTGTTTTTT. Translated, it gives CASSYSGTGDTGELFF.

As to this clonotype: With a far larger clone one base away, a read error is the likely cause. No conserved phenylalanine or tryptophan is present at the end of the CDR3, so a read error is the likely explanation. V is TRBV6-2 or TRBV6-3 and J is TRBJ2-5, with D possibly matching TRBD2 (6 bases). The CDR3 extends over 15 amino acids. Germline-derived CDR1 and CDR2 are MNHEY and SVGEGT. Trimming removed 0 bases at V and 0 bases at J, with 8 bases between. This chain's CDR3 is CASSYSPGDQETQYS. CDR3 sequence (DNA): TGTGCCAGCAGTTACTCACCGGGGGACCAAGAGACCCAGTACTCC.

This clonotype showed up many times. This chain uses TRBV6-1 with TRBJ2-7; D uncertain. CDR1 and CDR2 (germline): MNHNS, SASEGT. The CDR3 is made up of 14 amino acids. Trimming pared 6 bases from V and 6 bases from J, leaving 18 bases between. As DNA, the CDR3 is TGTGCCAGCAGCCATGGGGTTAGGGTCCGCGAGCAGTACTTC. Encoded protein: CASSHGVRVREQYF.

This clonotype was observed at least ten times. The chain has TRBV2 and TRBJ2-7; 11 nucleotides align to TRBD1. This CDR3 region has 15 residues. The junction had 10 bases not matched to a gene; V was cut back by 6 bases and J by 6 bases. Germline-derived CDR1 and CDR2 are SNHLY and FYNNEI. The CDR3 protein is CASRGTGGLRGEQYF. In DNA, the CDR3 is TGTGCCAGCAGAGGGACAGGGGGACTTAGAGGCGAGCAGTACTTC.

This chain links TRBV11-2 with TRBJ2-1; no firm D call. Germline CDR1 is SGHAT and CDR2 is FQNNGV. The CDR3 is 14 residues long. Trimming took off 9 bases at V and 7 bases at J, with 19 bases between the two ends. The CDR3, as DNA: TGTGCCAGGCACCCGGCCAGGTATTGGAATGAGCAGTTCTTC. Translated: CARHPARYWNEQFF.

This clonotype was counted many times. The chain is built from TRBV10-3 and TRBJ2-2; D is possibly TRBD2 (5 bases). Germline V gene lookup returns CDR1 ENHRY and CDR2 SYGVKD. CDR3 length equals 15 residues. V was clipped by 7 bases and J by 4 bases, with 16 bases between them. The CDR3 DNA sequence: TGTGCCATCAAGGAGGCCCGAGGATCCACCGGGGAGCTGTTTTTT. It specifies CAIKEARGSTGELFF.

This clonotype was detected only a few times. The gene calls are TRBV28 and TRBJ1-2; TRBD1 might be the D (6 bases). This CDR3 spans 13 amino acids. Germline values: CDR1 MDHEN, CDR2 SYDVKM. V dropped 6 bases and J dropped 5 bases, with 13 bases sitting between them. The CDR3 sequence: CASSPGGQYGYTF. For the CDR3, the DNA is TGTGCCAGCAGCCCCGGAGGACAGTATGGCTACACCTTC.

In this sample, this clonotype turned up many times. One end of the junction varies from germline; a read error may be responsible. The V gene is TRBV7-9, the J gene TRBJ2-3; D is uncertain. Germline V gene lookup returns CDR1 SEHNR and CDR2 FQNEAQ (reference sequence). The CDR3 spans 13 residues. The CDR3 protein is CASSQGEADTQYF. CDR3 coding DNA: TGCGCCAGCAGCCAAGGCGAGGCGGATACGCAGTATTTT.

The table lists this clonotype with a count of one. The chain couples TRBV18 to TRBJ2-7; 7 nucleotides match TRBD2. Germline CDR1 KGHSH, CDR2 LQKENI. After removal of 6 bases from V and 6 bases from J, the junction contained 5 bases not matched to a gene. This CDR3 contains 12 residues. The CDR3, as DNA: TGTGCCAGCTCGATTCCGGGGGGCGAGCAGTACTTC. Amino acid sequence: CASSIPGGEQYF.

This clonotype has a handful of counts. This sequence joins TRBV20-1 and TRBJ2-1; weak D call: TRBD1 (6 bases). Trimming shortened V by 5 bases and J by 4 bases, and 12 bases separated the two germline ends. The V gene's germline CDR1 is DFQATT and CDR2 SNEGSKA (reference sequence). The CDR3 is 13 amino acids. The CDR3 sequence is CSAPPDRYNEQFF. The CDR3 bases are TGCAGTGCTCCTCCCGACAGGTACAATGAGCAGTTCTTC.

The table lists this clonotype with many counts. The V call is TRBV12-3 or TRBV12-4, the J call TRBJ1-2, with 9 bases identical to TRBD1. V was pared by 6 bases and J by 8 bases, with 10 bases of the junction left unmatched. The CDR3 is 14 residues long. The CDR3 spells CASRMGQGMRGYTF. The CDR3 DNA reads TGTGCCAGCAGGATGGGACAGGGCATGAGGGGCTACACCTTC.

This clonotype came up many times. V and J are TRBV7-2 and TRBJ2-7; D remains unclear. CDR1 is SGHTA and CDR2 is FQGNSA in the germline V gene. The CDR3 runs to 13 residues. Trimming took 0 bases from V and 2 from J, leaving 5 bases between them. The CDR3 bases are TGTGCCAGCAGCTTAGCGCACGCCTACGAGCAGTACTTC. Translating it yields CASSLAHAYEQYF. Combining the CDR3 with reference TRBV7-2 and TRBJ2-7 gives the whole variable domain GAGVSQSPSNKVTEKGKDVELRCDPISGHTALYWYRQSLGQGLEFLIYFQGNSAPDKSGLPSDRFSAERTGGSVSTLTIQRTQQEDSAVYLCASSLAHAYEQYFGPGTRLTVT.

The chain couples TRBV6-2 or TRBV6-3 to TRBJ2-3; D might be TRBD1 (5 bases). Germline CDR1 reads MNHEY; CDR2 reads SVGEGT. The CDR3 is 14 amino acids. Trimming took off 11 bases at V and 3 bases at J, with 18 bases between the two ends. In DNA form, the CDR3 reads TGTGCCGGCACTGGGGCAGGGTGGACAGATACGCAGTATTTT. Its translation: CAGTGAGWTDTQYF.

As for this clonotype: It may be a read error: a sequence one base away is much more abundant. This rearrangement joins TRBV6-5 to TRBJ1-1; unclear D gene. Trimming cost V 1 base and J 1 base, with 7 bases left between them. CDR3 length: 14 amino acids. Germline V gene data show CDR1 as MNHEY and CDR2 as SVGAGI. Here the CDR3 DNA reads TGTGCCAGCAGTTACTTGAGCCGGAACACTGAAGCTTTCTTT. Protein: CASSYLSRNTEAFF.

In this sample, this clonotype turned up once. The J gene is TRBJ2-4, the V gene TRBV7-2; tentative D call: TRBD2 (5 bases). CDR1 is SGHTA, CDR2 FQGNSA, per germline. V lost 5 bases and J 6 bases, leaving 14 bases between the germline ends. The CDR3 sequence is 14 residues long. DNA of the CDR3: TGTGCCAGCAGCAGCCGGGGTAGCATAAACATTCAGTACTTC. Its protein is CASSSRGSINIQYF.

Many counts were recorded for this clonotype. The chain links TRBV7-3 to TRBJ2-5, with D tentatively TRBD2 (6 bases). CDR3 size: 14 residues. Per germline, CDR1 SGHTA and CDR2 FQGTGA. Trimming removed 4 bases at V and 5 bases at J, with 14 bases between. CDR3 DNA sequence: TGTGCCAGCAGCTCCACCGGGGGATCGGAGACCCAGTACTTC. Translated: CASSSTGGSETQYF. Supplemented by reference TRBV7-3 and TRBJ2-5, the full variable domain reads GAGVSQTPSNKVTEKGKYVELRCDPISGHTALYWYRQSLGQGPEFLIYFQGTGAADDSGLPNDRFFAVRPEGSVSTLKIQRTERGDSAVYLCASSSTGGSETQYFGPGTRLLVL.

This clonotype was seen at least ten times. V gene TRBV7-2 combines with J gene TRBJ2-5; either TRBD1 or TRBD2 may fit D (5 bases each). CDR1 and CDR2 (germline): SGHTA, FQGNSA. The CDR3 spans 13 residues. V was trimmed by 5 bases and J by 2 bases, leaving 9 bases between them. The CDR3 here is CASSEGNQETQYF. In DNA, the CDR3 is TGTGCCAGCAGCGAGGGGAATCAAGAGACCCAGTACTTC.

This clonotype has at least ten counts. A junction end diverges from the germline sequence, so it may reflect a read error. The chain is built from TRBV5-1 and TRBJ2-1; 9 nucleotides align to TRBD2. CDR1 is SGHRS and CDR2 is YFSETQ in the germline V gene. CDR3 size: 15 residues. CDR3 bases: TGTGCCAGCAGCTTGACTAGCGGCAGATACAATGAGCAGTTCTTC. Translated, it gives CASSLTSGRYNEQFF. The full variable domain, in which reference TRBV5-1 and TRBJ2-1 provide the parts outside the CDR3, is KAGVTQTPRYLIKTRGQQVTLSCSPISGHRSVSWYQQTPGQGLQFLFEYFSETQRNKGNFPGRFSGRQFSNSRSEMNVSTLELGDSALYLCASSLTSGRYNEQFFGPGTRLTVL.